The rows below give T cell receptor beta chains drawn from one sample of a study of radiotherapy plus CTLA-4 blockade in lung cancer. Method: immunoSEQ multiplex PCR; TCRdb's copy keeps in-frame clones and lacks some. This sample has some 50,000 clones, with around four fifths found just once. The source was peripheral blood, collected from a patient treated with radiotherapy plus ipilimumab. The receptor set was obtained from a human donor with non-small cell lung cancer whose response to radiotherapy plus ipilimumab could not be evaluated. Both conserved end residues are part of each CDR3. The order of the fields is D gene, V gene, J gene, clone size, CDR3 DNA, CDR3 protein. D genes are given only for firm matches. Size is omitted from some rows. Given values are once, few, many or a class for expanded clones.

D gene: TRBD2; V gene: TRBV29-1; J gene: TRBJ2-1; clone size: NA; CDR3 DNA: TGCAGCGTTGATTTAGCGGGAGGGTACAATGAGCAGTTCTTC; CDR3 protein: CSVDLAGGYNEQFF
D gene: NA; V gene: TRBV5-1; J gene: TRBJ2-1; clone size: NA; CDR3 DNA: TGCGCCAGCAGCTTTCAGGGACTTTACAATGAGCAGTTCTTC; CDR3 protein: CASSFQGLYNEQFF
D gene: NA; V gene: TRBV7-2; J gene: TRBJ1-1; clone size: NA; CDR3 DNA: TGTGCCAGCAGCTTAGCAAGGGGCACTGAAGCTTTCTTT; CDR3 protein: CASSLARGTEAFF
D gene: NA; V gene: TRBV6-5; J gene: TRBJ2-7; clone size: NA; CDR3 DNA: TGTGCCAGCAGTTACTCGTGGAGGGAGCAGTACTTC; CDR3 protein: CASSYSWREQYF
D gene: NA; V gene: TRBV30; J gene: TRBJ1-1; clone size: medium-sized; CDR3 DNA: TGTGCCTGGAGCAAGATCAGGGTAGGAACTGAAGCTTTCTTT; CDR3 protein: CAWSKIRVGTEAFF
D gene: NA; V gene: TRBV7-9; J gene: TRBJ1-1; clone size: NA; CDR3 DNA: TGTGCCAGCAGCTTAGCGCAGTCAGGTAGGCGTACTGAAGCTTTCTTT; CDR3 protein: CASSLAQSGRRTEAFF
D gene: TRBD2; V gene: TRBV11-2; J gene: TRBJ2-7; clone size: NA; CDR3 DNA: TGTGCCAGCAGCTTAGTGCCTAGCGGGAGATACGAGCAGTACTTC; CDR3 protein: CASSLVPSGRYEQYF
D gene: NA; V gene: TRBV7-9; J gene: TRBJ2-7; clone size: NA; CDR3 DNA: TGTGCCAGCAGCTTAGCGGGAGTGAGGGAGCAGTACTTC; CDR3 protein: CASSLAGVREQYF
D gene: TRBD1; V gene: TRBV9; J gene: TRBJ2-1; clone size: NA; CDR3 DNA: TGTGCCAGCGACCAAAGGGGACAGGGTATTAATGAGCAGTTCTTC; CDR3 protein: CASDQRGQGINEQFF
D gene: NA; V gene: TRBV7-8; J gene: TRBJ2-3; clone size: NA; CDR3 DNA: TGTGCCAGCAGCAGGAGCGAGCTCGATACGCAGTATTTT; CDR3 protein: CASSRSELDTQYF
D gene: TRBD2; V gene: TRBV9; J gene: TRBJ2-5; clone size: NA; CDR3 DNA: TGTGCCAGCAGCGTAGACAGCGGGAGCAATTTGGAGACCCAGTACTTC; CDR3 protein: CASSVDSGSNLETQYF
D gene: NA; V gene: TRBV19; J gene: TRBJ1-1; clone size: NA; CDR3 DNA: TGTGCCAGCAGGGGCCCGAACACTGAAGCTTTCTTT; CDR3 protein: CASRGPNTEAFF
D gene: TRBD1; V gene: TRBV28; J gene: TRBJ1-2; clone size: NA; CDR3 DNA: TGTGCCAGCAGTATCCCGACAGGGGGCCTTTTTCGCTACACCTTC; CDR3 protein: CASSIPTGGLFRYTF
D gene: TRBD1; V gene: TRBV7-6; J gene: TRBJ1-1; clone size: NA; CDR3 DNA: TGTGCCAGCAGCTTGGGGACAGGGGAGGCTGAAGCTTTCTTT; CDR3 protein: CASSLGTGEAEAFF
D gene: TRBD2; V gene: TRBV4-3; J gene: TRBJ2-3; clone size: NA; CDR3 DNA: TGCGCCAGCAGCCCCTCGGACAGGGGACTAGCGGGCGGCACAGATACGCAGTATTTT; CDR3 protein: CASSPSDRGLAGGTDTQYF
D gene: TRBD1; V gene: TRBV19; J gene: TRBJ1-5; clone size: NA; CDR3 DNA: TGTGCCAGTAGTTTCGGACAGGGAGGGTTCCCGCCCCAGCATTTT; CDR3 protein: CASSFGQGGFPPQHF
D gene: NA; V gene: TRBV28; J gene: TRBJ1-5; clone size: NA; CDR3 DNA: TGTGCCAGCAGTAATAGGGACATCGGGAATCAGCCCCAGCATTTT; CDR3 protein: CASSNRDIGNQPQHF
D gene: NA; V gene: TRBV28; J gene: TRBJ1-4; clone size: once; CDR3 DNA: TGTGCCAGCAGTTTCGCCCGAGCAACTAATGAAAAACTGTTTTTT; CDR3 protein: CASSFARATNEKLFF
D gene: NA; V gene: TRBV4-1; J gene: TRBJ1-1; clone size: NA; CDR3 DNA: TGCGCCAGCAGCCAAGATTCGACAGCGAACACTGAAGCTTTCTTT; CDR3 protein: CASSQDSTANTEAFF